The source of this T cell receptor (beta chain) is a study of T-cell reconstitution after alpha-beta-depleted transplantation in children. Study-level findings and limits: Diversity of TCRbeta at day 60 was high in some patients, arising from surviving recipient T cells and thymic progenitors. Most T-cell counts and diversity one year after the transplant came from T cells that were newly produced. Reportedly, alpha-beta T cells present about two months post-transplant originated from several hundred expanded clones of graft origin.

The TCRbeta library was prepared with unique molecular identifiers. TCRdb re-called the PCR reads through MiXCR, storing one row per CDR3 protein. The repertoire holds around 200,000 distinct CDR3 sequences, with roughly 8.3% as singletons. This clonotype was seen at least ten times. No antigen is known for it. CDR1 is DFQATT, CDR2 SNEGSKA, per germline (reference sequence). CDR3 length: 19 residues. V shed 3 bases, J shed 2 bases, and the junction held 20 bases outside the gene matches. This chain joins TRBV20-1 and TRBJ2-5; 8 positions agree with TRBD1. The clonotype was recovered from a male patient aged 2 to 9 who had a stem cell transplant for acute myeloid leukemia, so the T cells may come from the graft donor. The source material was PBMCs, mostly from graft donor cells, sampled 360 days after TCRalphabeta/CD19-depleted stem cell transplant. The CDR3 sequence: CSARLRTGKKSSPQETQYF. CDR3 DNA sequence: TGCAGTGCTAGGCTCCGGACAGGGAAGAAGAGCAGTCCACAAGAGACCCAGTACTTC.